What follows are 18 T cell receptor beta chains derived from one specimen sequenced in a study of CD8+ T cells in alopecia areata. For roughly five of the biomarker-study patients, the CD4+ cells were further sorted so as to obtain CD25+CD127- cells. Following RNA extraction, reverse transcription yielded cDNA that acted as the sequencing template. Only in-frame clones appear in the TCRdb table, and some are missing; sequencing was by immunoSEQ multiplex PCR. The sample shows 6,000 to 8,500 clones, less than 85% of them seen only once. Sequenced sample: CD4+ Tregs sorted from blood. The receptors derive from a human donor with alopecia areata.

The rearrangement uses TRBV5-1 and TRBJ2-3; 12 positions agree with TRBD2. Trimming at V came to 4 bases and at J to 4 bases, leaving 7 bases not matched to a gene. Per germline, CDR1 SGHRS and CDR2 YFSETQ. CDR3 length: 16 residues. CDR3 nucleotides: TGCGCCAGCAGCGGACGACTAGCGGGAGATGCAGATACGCAGTATTTT. This sequence encodes CASSGRLAGDADTQYF.

This sequence joins TRBV5-1 and TRBJ2-5, with D possibly TRBD1 on 6 matching bases. The CDR3 is 15 amino acids. CDR1 is SGHRS, CDR2 YFSETQ, per germline. V lost 9 bases and J 10 bases, leaving 28 bases between the germline ends. CDR3 sequence reads: CATRVGAAPEGDQYF. CDR3 sequence (DNA): TGCGCCACCCGGGTGGGAGCGGCACCTGAGGGGGACCAGTACTTC.

The chain couples TRBV2 to TRBJ2-7, with unresolved D. Germline assignment: CDR1 SNHLY and CDR2 FYNNEI. V shed 5 bases and J shed 2 bases, with 10 bases lying between them. The CDR3 extends over 13 amino acids. The CDR3 DNA reads TGTGCCAGCAGTTTGGACGGAACCTACGAGCAGTACTTC. Its translation is CASSLDGTYEQYF.

This clone occurred a few times. The chain employs TRBV29-1 and TRBJ2-5; D not resolved. Germline CDR1 and CDR2: SQVTM and ANQGSEA. The CDR3 is made up of 12 amino acids. Trimming left V 2 bases short and J 5 bases short, with 9 bases between. CDR3 amino acids: CSVEFLGETQYF. In DNA form, the CDR3 reads TGCAGCGTTGAATTTCTGGGGGAGACCCAGTACTTC.

This clone was detected a few times. V usage is TRBV7-9 and J usage is TRBJ1-2; D might be TRBD1 (5 bases). Trimming pared 3 bases from V and 8 bases from J, leaving 22 bases between. This CDR3 is built from 16 residues. Per germline, CDR1 SEHNR and CDR2 FQNEAQ (reference sequence). In DNA, the CDR3 is TGTGCCAGCAGCTTTTACGGGGGAAGCGGCCCGTTCGGCTACACCTTC. Its protein is CASSFYGGSGPFGYTF.

The chain is built from TRBV19 and TRBJ2-1; D unclear. Per the germline V gene, CDR1 is LNHDA and CDR2 is SQIVND (reference sequence). The CDR3 is 15 amino acids. V gave up 7 bases and J gave up 0 bases, with 13 bases separating them. CDR3 sequence reads: CASTPVLSSYNEQFF. CDR3 nucleotides: TGTGCCAGTACGCCCGTTCTGAGCTCCTACAATGAGCAGTTCTTC. The full variable domain, its missing parts supplied by reference TRBV19 and TRBJ2-1, is DGGITQSPKYLFRKEGQNVTLSCEQNLNHDAMYWYRQDPGQGLRLIYYSQIVNDFQKGDIAEGYSVSREKKESFPLTVTSAQKNPTAFYLCASTPVLSSYNEQFFGPGTRLTVL.

The chain is built from TRBV10-3 and TRBJ2-1, with 9 bases lining up with TRBD2. In germline, CDR1 is ENHRY, CDR2 SYGVKD. The CDR3 length is 14 residues. Unmatched junction bases numbered 4, after V lost 7 bases and J lost 3 bases. The CDR3 DNA is TGTGCCATCAAGGAGCGGGGGGACTACAATGAGCAGTTCTTC. Translating gives CAIKERGDYNEQFF.

The chain links TRBV6-1 to TRBJ2-3; D is undetermined. In germline, CDR1 is MNHNS, CDR2 SASEGT. Trimming took 4 bases from V and 0 from J, leaving 5 bases between them. The CDR3 covers 13 residues. In nucleotides, the CDR3 is TGTGCCAGCAGTGGACCCAGCACAGATACGCAGTATTTT. This gives the protein CASSGPSTDTQYF.

There are a few counts of this clone. This rearrangement joins TRBV29-1 to TRBJ2-7, with D tentatively TRBD1 (7 bases). The CDR3 sequence is 16 residues long. The germline V gene has CDR1 SQVTM and CDR2 ANQGSEA. Trimming shortened V by 3 bases and J by 9 bases, and 27 bases separated the two germline ends. Here the CDR3 DNA reads TGCAGCGTTGACCTACCGTGGGGGGACAGCACCCTGTGGCAGTACTTC. It is translated as CSVDLPWGDSTLWQYF.

The V gene is TRBV19, the J gene TRBJ2-1, with a tentative D call TRBD2 (6 bases). The CDR3 totals 15 residues. Germline values: CDR1 LNHDA, CDR2 SQIVND (reference sequence). The V end was cut by 4 bases, the J end by 0 bases, with 10 bases between. The CDR3, as DNA: TGTGCCAGTAGTAGCGGGATCGACTCCTACAATGAGCAGTTCTTC. It is translated as CASSSGIDSYNEQFF.

The rearrangement uses TRBV18 and TRBJ1-2; D may be TRBD1 (5 bases). Germline V CDR1 and CDR2: KGHSH, LQKENI. Deletions cut 1 base from V and 5 bases from J, with 20 bases between. This CDR3 is built from 17 residues. CDR3: CASSPLGRGNMAYGYTF. The CDR3 DNA is TGTGCCAGCTCACCACTAGGACGGGGGAATATGGCTTATGGCTACACCTTC.

This chain connects TRBV6-6 to TRBJ2-7, with TRBD1 matching over 8 bases. Per the germline V gene, CDR1 is MNHNY and CDR2 is SVGAGI (reference sequence). CDR3 length equals 15 residues. J gave up 2 bases and V 6 bases, and 9 bases lay outside the gene matches. Written as DNA, the CDR3 is TGTGCCAGCAGGTCCCGGGACAGGAACCCCTACGAGCAGTACTTC. Translated, it gives CASRSRDRNPYEQYF.

The J gene is TRBJ2-5, the V gene TRBV11-2; a weak D match, TRBD2 (7 bases). In germline, CDR1 is SGHAT, CDR2 FQNNGV. V lost 5 bases and J 2 bases, leaving 18 bases between the germline ends. The CDR3 has 16 amino acids. CDR3 loop: CASSPPAGRGQETQYF. CDR3 nucleotide sequence: TGTGCCAGCAGCCCGCCGGCAGGGAGGGGGCAAGAGACCCAGTACTTC.

A few counts support this clone. J is TRBJ2-7 and V is TRBV5-1, with 8 bases matching TRBD1. Per germline, CDR1 SGHRS and CDR2 YFSETQ. The CDR3 sequence is 15 residues long. V lost 3 bases and J lost 2; bases outside the gene matches: 7. The chain's CDR3 is CASSWAGDRTYEQYF. CDR3 sequence (DNA): TGCGCCAGCAGCTGGGCTGGGGACAGGACCTACGAGCAGTACTTC.

The V and J genes are TRBV7-6 and TRBJ2-7; no clear D. The germline gives CDR1 SGHVS, CDR2 FNYEAQ. This CDR3 has 15 residues. The CDR3 spells CAQHKGPRLNYEQYF. The CDR3 nucleotides read TGTGCACAACACAAAGGACCCAGATTAAACTACGAGCAGTACTTC.

This clone has a single count. The chain carries TRBV15 and TRBJ1-6, with D possibly matching TRBD1 (5 bases). V was trimmed by 5 bases and J by 5 bases, leaving 19 bases between them. The CDR3 totals 17 residues. Germline lookup yields CDR1 LNHNV and CDR2 YYDKDF (reference sequence). CDR3 nucleotide sequence: TGTGCCACCAGCGGATCCTCAGGGTTCCGAAATAATTCACCCCTCCACTTT. Translating it yields CATSGSSGFRNNSPLHF.

This chain joins TRBV2 and TRBJ2-1, with D possibly being TRBD1 or TRBD2 (5 bases each). V was cut by 4 bases and J by 11 bases, with 15 bases left in between. The CDR3 covers 13 residues. The V gene's germline CDR1 is SNHLY and CDR2 FYNNEI. In DNA, the CDR3 is TGTGCCAGCAGTGGGGGGACCCGGGGTCAGCAGTTCTTC. Amino acid sequence: CASSGGTRGQQFF.

This clone was detected only once. This chain joins TRBV6-1 and TRBJ2-1, with D perhaps matching TRBD2 (6 bases). CDR3 size: 14 residues. Between the trimmed V and J ends, which lost 6 bases and 0 bases, there was a span of 9 bases. The germline CDR1 and CDR2 sequences are MNHNS and SASEGT. This CDR3 is CASRAGSSYNEQFF. The CDR3 DNA reads TGTGCCAGCAGGGCGGGGAGCTCCTACAATGAGCAGTTCTTC.